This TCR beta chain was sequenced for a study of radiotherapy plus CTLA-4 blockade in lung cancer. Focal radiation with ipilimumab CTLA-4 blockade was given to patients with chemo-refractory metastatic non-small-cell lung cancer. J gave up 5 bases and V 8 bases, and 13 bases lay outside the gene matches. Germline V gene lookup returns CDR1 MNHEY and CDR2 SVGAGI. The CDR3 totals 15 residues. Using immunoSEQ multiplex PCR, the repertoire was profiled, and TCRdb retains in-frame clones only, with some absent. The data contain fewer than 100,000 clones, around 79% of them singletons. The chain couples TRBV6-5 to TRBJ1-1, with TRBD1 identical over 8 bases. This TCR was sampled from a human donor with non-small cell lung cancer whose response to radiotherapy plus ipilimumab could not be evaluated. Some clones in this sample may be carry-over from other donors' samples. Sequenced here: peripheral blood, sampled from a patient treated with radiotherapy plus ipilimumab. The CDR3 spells CASENPGQGRTEAFF. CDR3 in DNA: TGTGCCAGCGAGAACCCAGGACAGGGTAGGACTGAAGCTTTCTTT.